These T cell receptor beta chains were read from a single sample in a study of CD8+ T cells in alopecia areata. TCRdb's copy holds only in-frame clones and misses some; the assay was immunoSEQ multiplex PCR. The sample lists about 190,000 clones, 64% occurring once. This specimen was CD4+ T cells sorted from blood, taken at week 4, from a patient treated with tofacitinib. All receptors derive from a human donor with alopecia areata. CDR3s leave out the opening cysteine and the closing phenylalanine or tryptophan.

v_gene: TRBV4-3; j_gene: TRBJ1-6; CDR3aa: ASSQDRGAGTYNSPLH
v_gene: TRBV28; j_gene: TRBJ2-1; CDR3aa: ASSFTGSSYNEQF
v_gene: TRBV7-9; j_gene: TRBJ2-1; CDR3aa: ASSLGQGWDEQF
v_gene: TRBV13; j_gene: TRBJ2-7; CDR3aa: ASSRTSGGSYEQY
v_gene: TRBV11-2; j_gene: TRBJ1-2; CDR3aa: ASSLSGDGYT
v_gene: TRBV5-1; j_gene: TRBJ2-1; CDR3aa: ASSGGTAYNEQF
v_gene: TRBV29-1; j_gene: TRBJ1-1; CDR3aa: SVRQGANTEAF
v_gene: TRBV6-6; j_gene: TRBJ1-2; CDR3aa: ATSGRINYGYT
v_gene: TRBV7-9; j_gene: TRBJ2-5; CDR3aa: ASSLERGETQY
v_gene: TRBV30; j_gene: TRBJ2-7; CDR3aa: AWSVKDTTYEQY
v_gene: TRBV25-1; j_gene: NA; CDR3aa: ASVGTGRNEQY
v_gene: TRBV29-1; j_gene: TRBJ1-1; CDR3aa: SVERAPGTEAF
v_gene: TRBV29-1; j_gene: TRBJ2-3; CDR3aa: SVDAVSTDTQY
v_gene: TRBV7-9; j_gene: TRBJ2-5; CDR3aa: ASEALETQY
v_gene: TRBV29-1; j_gene: TRBJ2-1; CDR3aa: SVFGTDNEQF
v_gene: TRBV30; j_gene: TRBJ1-1; CDR3aa: AWSKQGSTEAF
v_gene: TRBV29-1; j_gene: TRBJ2-5; CDR3aa: SVIGGQAMKVQETQY
v_gene: TRBV7-9; j_gene: TRBJ1-1; CDR3aa: ASSPVKNTEAF
v_gene: TRBV11-2; j_gene: TRBJ1-1; CDR3aa: ASSSGENTEAF
v_gene: TRBV2; j_gene: TRBJ1-6; CDR3aa: ASRRDRNVGNLH
v_gene: TRBV7-2; j_gene: TRBJ2-3; CDR3aa: ASSLGQLDADTQY
v_gene: TRBV30; j_gene: TRBJ1-6; CDR3aa: AWSSGQGNSPLH
v_gene: TRBV18; j_gene: TRBJ1-1; CDR3aa: ASSPVRTGSLEAF
v_gene: TRBV6-5; j_gene: TRBJ2-1; CDR3aa: ASIPSWGENEQF
v_gene: TRBV30; j_gene: TRBJ2-6; CDR3aa: AWSVGASGANVLT
v_gene: TRBV4-3; j_gene: TRBJ2-7; CDR3aa: ASSQDYAGIYEQY
v_gene: TRBV7-9; j_gene: TRBJ1-2; CDR3aa: ASSLVVPSYGYT
v_gene: TRBV30; j_gene: TRBJ2-1; CDR3aa: AWRPQLAEQF
v_gene: TRBV7-9; j_gene: TRBJ2-1; CDR3aa: ASRGGYYNEQF
v_gene: TRBV9; j_gene: TRBJ2-1; CDR3aa: ASSSSGGSYNEQF
v_gene: TRBV2; j_gene: TRBJ2-5; CDR3aa: ASRQGVETQY
v_gene: TRBV29-1; j_gene: TRBJ1-1; CDR3aa: SVEDYPRAF
v_gene: TRBV5-1; j_gene: TRBJ2-1; CDR3aa: ASSLELEQF
v_gene: TRBV27; j_gene: TRBJ1-2; CDR3aa: ASSDLLPSANYGYT
v_gene: TRBV4-2; j_gene: TRBJ2-1; CDR3aa: ASSQPDRENNEQF
v_gene: TRBV6-6; j_gene: TRBJ2-1; CDR3aa: ASNNRVSSYNEQF
v_gene: TRBV5-1; j_gene: TRBJ2-1; CDR3aa: ASSLGPEQF
v_gene: TRBV7-2; j_gene: TRBJ2-7; CDR3aa: ASSWTSGAYEQY
v_gene: TRBV15; j_gene: TRBJ2-5; CDR3aa: ATSRVIGRSETQY
v_gene: TRBV7-9; j_gene: TRBJ1-4; CDR3aa: ASSPEGGKLF
v_gene: TRBV4-1; j_gene: TRBJ2-5; CDR3aa: ASSRSGAQETQY
v_gene: TRBV29-1; j_gene: TRBJ1-1; CDR3aa: SGIGTSNTEAF
v_gene: TRBV9; j_gene: TRBJ2-7; CDR3aa: ASSPKTGGLAEQY
v_gene: TRBV29-1; j_gene: TRBJ1-5; CDR3aa: SVGGTDQPQH
v_gene: TRBV5-8; j_gene: TRBJ1-1; CDR3aa: ASSLYRDTEAF
v_gene: TRBV15; j_gene: TRBJ1-6; CDR3aa: ATRPSSYNSPLH
v_gene: TRBV4-2; j_gene: TRBJ2-5; CDR3aa: ASSHQPGPWEETQY
v_gene: TRBV7-2; j_gene: TRBJ1-6; CDR3aa: ASSFWTSNSPLH
v_gene: TRBV30; j_gene: TRBJ2-5; CDR3aa: AWSQTGGTGETQY
v_gene: TRBV18; j_gene: TRBJ2-5; CDR3aa: ASSPGQQQETQY
v_gene: TRBV18; j_gene: TRBJ2-1; CDR3aa: ASSPGGLNNEQF
v_gene: TRBV6-6; j_gene: TRBJ1-3; CDR3aa: ASAEQTRNTIY
v_gene: TRBV5-1; j_gene: TRBJ1-1; CDR3aa: ASSHGRKTYTEAF
v_gene: TRBV4-3; j_gene: TRBJ1-2; CDR3aa: ASSQDLEGRFT
v_gene: TRBV11-3; j_gene: TRBJ1-6; CDR3aa: ASSLDLASSYNSPLH
v_gene: TRBV5-1; j_gene: TRBJ1-2; CDR3aa: ASSLEGRIYGYT
v_gene: TRBV7-9; j_gene: TRBJ1-1; CDR3aa: ASSLPANTEAF
v_gene: TRBV7-2; j_gene: TRBJ2-1; CDR3aa: ASSLAETGGSYNEQF
v_gene: TRBV25-1; j_gene: TRBJ1-2; CDR3aa: ASSPWGDRGDYNYGYT